This entry lists 19 T cell receptor beta chains sequenced from one sample in a study of T cell repertoires in cytomegalovirus infection. The antigens for these receptors are not known. From the reads, TCRdb called clonotypes with MiXCR, one entry per CDR3 protein. The table records 200,000 to 250,000 distinct CDR3 sequences, around two fifths of them present only once. The sequences come from CD8+ T cells from cultured PBMCs, collected from culture after CMV antigen stimulation. The receptors were gathered from a human donor in good health (CMV status not recorded). Some clones in this sample may be carry-over from other donors' samples.

This clonotype has more than one count but fewer than ten. This sequence joins TRBV6-5 and TRBJ2-1, with D possibly matching TRBD2 (6 bases). V shed 9 bases and J shed 6 bases, with 18 bases lying between them. The CDR3 is 14 amino acids. In germline, CDR1 is MNHEY, CDR2 SVGAGI. This CDR3 reads CASRRAGLGNEQFF. CDR3 DNA: TGTGCCAGTCGGAGGGCTGGGTTGGGCAATGAGCAGTTCTTC.

The chain links TRBV20-1 to TRBJ2-5, with D possibly called TRBD1 or TRBD2 (5 bases each). Between the trimmed V and J ends, which lost 5 bases and 4 bases, there was a span of 17 bases. The germline V gene has CDR1 DFQATT and CDR2 SNEGSKA (reference sequence). The CDR3 is made up of 14 amino acids. CDR3 sequence reads: CSARQYLGGETQYF. The CDR3, as DNA: TGCAGTGCTCGACAGTACCTTGGGGGAGAGACCCAGTACTTC.

This rearrangement joins TRBV19 to TRBJ1-1; D may be TRBD1 (5 bases). CDR1 is LNHDA, CDR2 SQIVND, per germline (reference sequence). V dropped 1 base and J dropped 1 base, with 7 bases sitting between them. The CDR3 is 14 amino acids. In nucleotides, the CDR3 is TGTGCCAGTAGTATAGGGGGCGCGAACACTGAAGCTTTCTTT. Residues: CASSIGGANTEAFF.

A few counts support this clonotype. The CDR3, as DNA: TGTGCCAGCAGCTCTACCGCCCCCCGTAACTATGGCTACACCTTC. Translating gives CASSSTAPRNYGYTF. V usage is TRBV7-3 and J usage is TRBJ1-2; D remains unclear. This CDR3 spans 15 amino acids. CDR1 and CDR2 (germline): SGHTA, FQGTGA. V was cut by 4 bases and J by 1 base, with 13 bases left in between.

In this sample, this clonotype turned up a few times. The junction shows a germline mismatch at one end, possibly a read error. This chain joins TRBV7-6 and TRBJ2-1; D remains ambiguous. The CDR3 is 13 residues long. Per germline, CDR1 SGHVS and CDR2 FNYEAQ. The CDR3 is CASSLVLYNEQFF. The CDR3 coding sequence is TGTGCTAGCAGCTTAGTACTTTACAATGAGCAGTTCTTC.

The CDR3 coding sequence is TGTGCCAGCAGCTCAGAGACAGGGGGCATCTACAATGAGCAGTTCTTC. Translation gives CASSSETGGIYNEQFF. V is TRBV11-3 and J is TRBJ2-1; 10 bases agree with TRBD1. The V gene end was trimmed by 4 bases and the J gene end by 3 bases; junction bases not matched to a gene: 6. The germline gives CDR1 SGHNT, CDR2 YENEEA. The CDR3 spans 16 residues.

The chain has TRBV7-9 and TRBJ1-2; 10 bases align to TRBD1. Germline V gene data show CDR1 as SEHNR and CDR2 as FQNEAQ (reference sequence). CDR3 length: 16 amino acids. Trimming removed 2 bases from V and 8 bases from J; junction bases left unmatched: 11. The CDR3, as DNA: TGTGCCAGCAGCTTATCCGGGACAGGGGTATTGGAAGGCTACACCTTC. It specifies CASSLSGTGVLEGYTF.

The chain employs TRBV7-6 and TRBJ2-4, with a tentative D call TRBD1 (5 bases). Germline V lookup: CDR1 SGHVS, CDR2 FNYEAQ. The V end lost 4 bases, the J end lost 0 bases, and 19 bases lay between the germline ends. The CDR3 totals 18 residues. The CDR3 DNA reads as TGTGCCAGCAGCTACGACAGAACGCCCAACCTAGCCAAAAACATTCAGTACTTC. This gives the protein CASSYDRTPNLAKNIQYF. Full variable domain (remainder filled in from reference TRBV7-6 and TRBJ2-4): GAGVSQSPRYKVTKRGQDVALRCDPISGHVSLYWYRQALGQGPEFLTYFNYEAQQDKSGLPNDRFSAERPEGSISTLTIQRTEQRDSAMYRCASSYDRTPNLAKNIQYFGAGTRLSVL.

This clonotype occurred a few times. The chain recombines TRBV5-6 with TRBJ1-3; TRBD1 is a possible D gene (6 bases). Trimming removed 2 bases from V and 5 bases from J, with 14 bases in between. Per the germline V gene, CDR1 is SGHDT and CDR2 is YYEEEE. The CDR3 is 15 residues long. CDR3 protein: CASSFQGNRRNTIYF. In DNA form, the CDR3 reads TGTGCCAGCAGCTTCCAGGGGAACAGACGAAACACCATATATTTT.

On this clonotype itself: Sequence at one end of the junction differs from germline and may be a read error. The chain has TRBV2 and TRBJ1-6; 7 nucleotides line up with TRBD1. The length of the CDR3 is 11 residues. Germline CDR1 is SNHLY and CDR2 is FYNNEI. This CDR3 reads CDSSGDRALHF. The CDR3 bases are TGCGACAGCAGTGGAGACAGGGCCCTCCACTTT.

Only a few counts were recorded for this clonotype. The chain is built from TRBV7-2 and TRBJ2-7; no clear D. In germline, CDR1 is SGHTA, CDR2 FQGNSA. There are 15 residues in the CDR3. V lost 1 base and J lost 0, with 10 bases in between. CDR3 in amino acids: CASSLEARSSYEQYF. The CDR3, as DNA: TGTGCCAGCAGCTTAGAGGCTAGATCCTCCTACGAGCAGTACTTC.

This clonotype was observed a few times. This chain joins TRBV6-1 and TRBJ1-6; 7 nucleotides line up with TRBD1. Germline V gene lookup returns CDR1 MNHNS and CDR2 SASEGT. Trimming removed 6 bases from V and 7 bases from J; junction bases left unmatched: 12. This CDR3 spans 16 amino acids. Here the CDR3 reads CASRRQGRFGNSPLHF. CDR3 DNA: TGTGCCAGCAGGAGACAGGGCCGCTTTGGAAATTCACCCCTCCACTTT.

This clonotype was counted between two and nine times. The chain joins TRBV28 to TRBJ1-5; unclear D gene. Deletions cut 4 bases from V and 0 bases from J, with 10 bases between. This CDR3 is 15 amino acids long. Germline V gene lookup returns CDR1 MDHEN and CDR2 SYDVKM. CDR3 nucleotide sequence: TGTGCCAGCAGTTGGAGAGGTAATAGCAATCAGCCCCAGCATTTT. This encodes CASSWRGNSNQPQHF.

CDR3 in amino acids: CASSISPPIGGKDTEAFF. CDR3 sequence (DNA): TGTGCCAGTAGTATATCGCCCCCGATAGGAGGGAAGGACACTGAAGCTTTCTTT. The chain has TRBV19 and TRBJ1-1, with D unresolved. Per the germline V gene, CDR1 is LNHDA and CDR2 is SQIVND (reference sequence). The CDR3 has 18 amino acids. The ends were cut back, 2 bases at V and 3 bases at J, with 22 bases in the middle.

V and J are TRBV7-9 and TRBJ2-5; D gene unclear. Between the trimmed V and J ends, which lost 2 bases and 1 base, there was a span of 8 bases. Germline loops: CDR1 SEHNR, CDR2 FQNEAQ (reference sequence). This CDR3 is 14 amino acids long. Written as DNA, the CDR3 is TGTGCCAGCAGCTTATCGGGCTCCCAAGAGACCCAGTACTTC. Translation: CASSLSGSQETQYF.

CDR3 nucleotides: TGTGCCAGTAGTATTACAGCCCGGGGGACTGAAGCTTTCTTT. This encodes CASSITARGTEAFF. The gene calls are TRBV19 and TRBJ1-1; tentatively, D is TRBD1 (5 bases). This CDR3 is built from 14 residues. CDR1 and CDR2 (germline): LNHDA, SQIVND (reference sequence). Deletions cut 3 bases from V and 5 bases from J, with 13 bases between.

This sequence joins TRBV7-6 and TRBJ1-1; the D gene is possibly TRBD1 (6 bases). Germline-derived CDR1 and CDR2 are SGHVS and FNYEAQ. This CDR3 is 14 amino acids long. The V gene lost 2 bases and the J gene lost 5 bases, with 12 bases spanning the gap. The CDR3 DNA is TGTGCCAGCAGCTTAAAGGGGGTTGGTACTGAAGCTTTCTTT. Its protein product is CASSLKGVGTEAFF.

This chain connects TRBV7-6 to TRBJ2-1, with D hard to call. The V gene lost 5 bases and the J gene lost 3 bases, with 11 bases spanning the gap. CDR3 length: 14 amino acids. Germline CDR1 is SGHVS and CDR2 is FNYEAQ. CDR3 residues: CASSQSRVYNEQFF. The CDR3 region has the DNA TGTGCCAGCAGCCAAAGTCGGGTCTACAATGAGCAGTTCTTC.

The rearrangement uses TRBV27 and TRBJ2-7, with 10 positions matching TRBD2. Per the germline V gene, CDR1 is MNHEY and CDR2 is SMNVEV (reference sequence). V was clipped by 4 bases and J by 0 bases; unmatched bases: 3. This CDR3 is built from 15 residues. CDR3 protein: CASSWASGSSYEQYF. The DNA for the CDR3 is TGTGCCAGCAGTTGGGCTAGCGGGAGCTCCTACGAGCAGTACTTC.